This T cell receptor (beta chain) was sequenced for a study of TIL therapy for anti-PD-1-resistant metastatic lung cancer. On this clone itself: Its antigen is not identified.

Regarding the study as a whole: The cohort had more treatment-naive, never-smoker and oncogene-addicted patients than typical.

Time point: pre-treatment sample, taken before nivolumab and TIL therapy. This was the immunoSEQ v3 assay. Survey-level samples got 2 million or so read pairs; deep-level samples got about 5-6.5 million. The data were produced by immunoSEQ multiplex PCR, yet TCRdb's version contains in-frame clones alone and is incomplete. The sample lists 55,000 to 65,000 clones; around 67% were seen once. The germline gives CDR1 LNHDA, CDR2 SQIVND (reference sequence). Trimming removed 5 bases at V and 3 bases at J, with 17 bases between. The CDR3 sequence is 15 residues long. V and J are TRBV19 and TRBJ2-7; D is unclear. The source of this sequence is a person between 25 and 80 years old with non-small cell lung cancer. Sequenced here: blood, sampled at baseline. CDR3: CASSRPGLGLYEQYF. The CDR3 nucleotides read TGTGCCAGTAGTCGCCCGGGTCTAGGGCTCTACGAGCAGTACTTC.